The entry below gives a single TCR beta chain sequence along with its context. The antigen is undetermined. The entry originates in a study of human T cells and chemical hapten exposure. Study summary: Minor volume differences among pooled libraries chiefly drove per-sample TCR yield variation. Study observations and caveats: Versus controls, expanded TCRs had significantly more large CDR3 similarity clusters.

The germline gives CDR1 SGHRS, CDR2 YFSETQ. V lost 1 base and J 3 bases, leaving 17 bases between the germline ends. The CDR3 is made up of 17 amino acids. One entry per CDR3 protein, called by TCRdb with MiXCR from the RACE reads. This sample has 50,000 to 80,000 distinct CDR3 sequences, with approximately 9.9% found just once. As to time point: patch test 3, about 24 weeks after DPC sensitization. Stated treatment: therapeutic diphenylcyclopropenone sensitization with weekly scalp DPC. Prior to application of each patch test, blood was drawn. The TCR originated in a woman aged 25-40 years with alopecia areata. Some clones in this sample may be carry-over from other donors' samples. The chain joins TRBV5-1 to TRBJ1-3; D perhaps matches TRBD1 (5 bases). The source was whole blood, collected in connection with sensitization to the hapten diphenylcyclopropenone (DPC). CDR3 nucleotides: TGCGCCAGCAGCTTGACCGACAGCGGCACAATTGGAAACACCATATATTTT. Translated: CASSLTDSGTIGNTIYF.